This T cell receptor beta chain was recovered during a study of monozygotic twins with inflammatory bowel disease. Study-wide results and caveats: There were differing immunosuppressive treatments, which may have added variability to patient repertoires.

As for this clonotype: Its antigen is not identified.

CDR1 is MNHNS, CDR2 SASEGT, per germline. The CDR3 spans 15 residues. It was roughly 3.5 ug of total RNA that each TCR library used. Investigators made cDNA in eight separate reactions per sample. TCRdb re-called the 5' RACE reads; one entry per CDR3 protein, DNA not given. This repertoire includes 150,000 or so distinct CDR3 sequences. The clonotype originates from a human donor with ulcerative colitis or Crohn's disease, or a healthy co-twin of an affected twin (not recorded which). The chain carries TRBV6-1 and TRBJ2-1; TCRdb indicates TRBD1, and absent DNA this call remains unverified. The material sequenced was blood. This CDR3 is CASTPGDGTYNEQFF.